These T cell receptor beta chains were read from a single sample in a study of CD8 T cells in Susac syndrome. MiXCR, applied by TCRdb to the immunoSEQ multiplex PCR reads, yields one record per CDR3 protein. This repertoire shows about 120,000 distinct CDR3 sequences, roughly 94% found once; its top ten account for approximately 0.13%. Material: CD4+ T cells from PBMCs. These receptors all come from a human donor with multiple sclerosis. Both conserved end residues are part of each CDR3. D genes are given only for firm matches. Clone size is shown for a subset of rows, as once, few, many or a class of expanded clone.

D gene,clone size,CDR3 length,V gene,J gene,CDR3 DNA,CDR3 protein
NA,NA,15,TRBV12-5,TRBJ2-5,TGTGCTAGTGGTTTGGACGGACAGTACCAAGAGACCCAGTACTTC,CASGLDGQYQETQYF
TRBD1,NA,14,TRBV19,TRBJ1-2,TGTGCCAGTAGTACCCGGACAGGGATTTATGGCTACACCTTC,CASSTRTGIYGYTF
TRBD1,NA,14,TRBV2,TRBJ2-3,TGTGCCAGCAGGAGGACAGGGACCACAGATACGCAGTATTTT,CASRRTGTTDTQYF
TRBD2,NA,16,TRBV12-3/TRBV12-4,TRBJ2-1,TGTGCCAGCAGGCCTGCTAGCGGGAGGGCCTACAATGAGCAGTTCTTC,CASRPASGRAYNEQFF
NA,once,15,TRBV14,TRBJ2-1,TGTGCCAGCAGACTTACGGCCGGGCCTAGGAAGGAGCAGTTCTTC,CASRLTAGPRKEQFF
NA,NA,13,TRBV5-1,TRBJ2-3,TGCGCCAGCAGCTTGATGGGCACAGATACGCAGTATTTT,CASSLMGTDTQYF
NA,NA,17,TRBV6-5,TRBJ2-5,TGTGCCAGCAGTTACTCCTTTTTGGGGGGCGGAGGGGAGACCCAGTACTTC,CASSYSFLGGGGETQYF
NA,NA,14,TRBV7-2,TRBJ1-5,TGTGCCAGCAGCAAAACTTATAGCAATCAGCCCCAGCATTTT,CASSKTYSNQPQHF
NA,NA,15,TRBV5-1,TRBJ1-1,TGCGCCAGCAGCCCCACCGCTATCCTTAACACTGAAGCTTTCTTT,CASSPTAILNTEAFF
NA,NA,13,TRBV6-2/TRBV6-3,TRBJ1-1,TGTGCCAGCAACCAGGGGTGGAACACTGAAGCTTTCTTT,CASNQGWNTEAFF
NA,NA,16,TRBV13,TRBJ2-1,TGTGCCAGCAGCCACATTATCGGGACCGCTGCTCGGGAGCAGTTCTTC,CASSHIIGTAAREQFF
NA,once,12,TRBV20-1,TRBJ2-5,TGCAGTGCTAGGACCTCCCAAGAGACCCAGTACTTC,CSARTSQETQYF
NA,NA,13,TRBV5-6,TRBJ2-1,TGTGCCAGCAGCTCCCGGACTATTCACGAGCAGTTCTTC,CASSSRTIHEQFF
NA,NA,13,TRBV30,TRBJ2-5,TGTGCCTGGAGTCCCCCACCTGGAGAGACCCAGTACTTC,CAWSPPPGETQYF
NA,NA,12,TRBV30,TRBJ1-2,TGTGCCTGGACGTATACGGGGTATGGCTACACCTTC,CAWTYTGYGYTF
TRBD1,NA,14,TRBV6-7,TRBJ2-3,TGTGCCAGCAGTTCGATGACAGGGGCAGATACGCAGTATTTT,CASSSMTGADTQYF
NA,NA,11,TRBV12-3/TRBV12-4,TRBJ1-6,TGTGCCAGCAGTTTAGACTCACCCCTCCACTTT,CASSLDSPLHF
NA,NA,13,TRBV3-1,TRBJ1-1,TGTGCCAGCACCTCGACAGGGAACACTGAAGCTTTCTTT,CASTSTGNTEAFF
NA,NA,15,TRBV19,TRBJ1-6,TGTGCCAGTAGTATGTCCGGGATGGGAAATTCACCCCTCCACTTT,CASSMSGMGNSPLHF
NA,NA,14,TRBV7-9,TRBJ1-1,TGTGCCAGCAGCTTACCGGGGGCGGACCCTGAAGCTTTCTTT,CASSLPGADPEAFF
NA,NA,16,TRBV30,TRBJ1-3,TGTGCCTGGGCTAATACAGTACGGTCTATCGGAAACACCATATATTTT,CAWANTVRSIGNTIYF
NA,NA,14,TRBV11-2,TRBJ2-3,TGTGCCAGCAGGGGGACTTTCAGCACAGATACGCAGTATTTT,CASRGTFSTDTQYF
NA,NA,13,TRBV5-1,TRBJ2-5,TGCGCCAGCAGCTTCGACTCCGGGGAGACCCAGTACTTC,CASSFDSGETQYF
NA,NA,12,TRBV5-1,TRBJ2-7,TGCGCCAGCAGCTTTAGTGAGTCCGAGCAGTACTTC,CASSFSESEQYF
NA,NA,15,TRBV7-2,TRBJ2-6,TGTGCCAGCAGTTTTGCCGATTCTGGGGCCAACGTCCTGACTTTC,CASSFADSGANVLTF
TRBD1,NA,16,TRBV6-2/TRBV6-3,TRBJ1-2,TGTGCCAGCAGTTCCCGGGACAGCTATCCAAGTGGTGGCTACACCTTC,CASSSRDSYPSGGYTF
NA,NA,15,TRBV6-8,TRBJ2-7,TGTGCCAGCAGATCCCCCGGGAGTGTGTCCTACGAGCAGTACTTC,CASRSPGSVSYEQYF
TRBD1,NA,15,TRBV12-3/TRBV12-4,TRBJ1-2,TGTGCCAGCAGCCTCGGACAGGTCGCCCTCTATGGCTACACCTTC,CASSLGQVALYGYTF
NA,NA,15,TRBV5-1,TRBJ2-3,TGCGCCAGCGGCCCGGGGGTCTCTAGCACAGATACGCAGTATTTT,CASGPGVSSTDTQYF